This T cell receptor beta chain was sequenced for a study of T cell responses to AZD1222 COVID-19 vaccine. The CDR3 is made up of 14 amino acids. Germline-derived CDR1 and CDR2 are MDHEN and SYDVKM. V was cut by 6 bases and J by 4 bases, with 12 bases left in between. Libraries were prepared by immunoSEQ multiplex PCR; TCRdb keeps only in-frame clonotypes and omits some of them. The data hold just over 90,000 clones, with roughly nine tenths observed a single time. The chain recombines TRBV28 with TRBJ1-4, with a tentative D call TRBD1 (5 bases). The receptor's source is an adult who received the AZD1222 COVID-19 vaccine. The specimen was peripheral blood, collected 28 days after the second AZD1222 dose. The CDR3 coding sequence is TGTGCCAGCAGGCGCGGGGGGATTAATGAAAAACTGTTTTTT. It yields the protein CASRRGGINEKLFF.